These 8 T cell receptor beta chains originate from one sample sequenced in a study of prognosis after radiotherapy for stage I lung cancer. Two-round multiplex PCR, the amplification method, yielded TCR beta CDR3 from genomic DNA. Individual primers that were specific to each TRBV and TRBJ gene served in first-round PCR. TCRdb itself ran the multiplex PCR reads through MiXCR, one entry per CDR3 protein. The sample has about 24,000 distinct CDR3 sequences; 35% to 40% are singletons. The sample was PBMCs, taken before or after stereotactic body radiation therapy (not recorded which). The receptors originated from a donor over 45 with non-small cell lung cancer.

The genes are TRBV20-1 and TRBJ2-7; 7 nucleotides align to TRBD1. The CDR3 contains 19 residues. The germline gives CDR1 DFQATT, CDR2 SNEGSKA (reference sequence). After removal of 3 bases from V and 3 bases from J, the junction contained 23 bases not matched to a gene. CDR3 in amino acids: CSASRPNFTSGRGFYEQYF. The DNA for the CDR3 is TGCAGTGCTAGTCGACCCAATTTTACATCGGGCAGGGGGTTCTACGAGCAGTACTTC.

Regarding this clonotype: A much larger clone differs from this one at a single base, so this may be a read error. The chain uses TRBV5-1 and TRBJ2-1; 10 nucleotides align to TRBD2. The V gene's germline CDR1 is SGHRS and CDR2 YFSETQ. The V segment lost 4 bases and the J segment 1 base; nucleotides outside the gene matches: 11. The CDR3 has 18 amino acids. The CDR3 coding sequence is TGCGCCAGCAGCCCGGAAGGTAGCGGGAGGAGATCCTACAATGAGCAGTTCTTC. Protein: CASSPEGSGRRSYNEQFF.

There are many counts of this clonotype. This chain joins TRBV10-3 and TRBJ2-3; a possible D gene is TRBD2 (5 bases). V lost 3 bases and J 6 bases, leaving 13 bases between the germline ends. The germline CDR1 and CDR2 sequences are ENHRY and SYGVKD. The CDR3 spans 14 residues. CDR3 sequence reads: CAISDETSGDTQYF. The CDR3 DNA sequence: TGTGCCATCAGTGATGAGACCTCGGGGGATACGCAGTATTTT.

Details on this clonotype: An end of the junction differs from the germline gene, which may be a read error. The chain joins TRBV27 to TRBJ2-2; TRBD2 aligns across 11 bases. The germline V gene encodes CDR1 MNHEY and CDR2 SMNVEV (reference sequence). CDR3 length: 18 residues. This CDR3 reads CASNSGQPSGRHDGELFF. CDR3 DNA: TGCGCCAGCAATTCAGGTCAGCCTAGCGGGAGGCATGACGGGGAGCTGTTTTTT.

The chain is built from TRBV20-1 and TRBJ2-4, with 7 bases fitting TRBD2. Per the germline V gene, CDR1 is DFQATT and CDR2 is SNEGSKA (reference sequence). Trimming cost V 5 bases and J 0 bases; bases outside gene matches: 7. This CDR3 spans 15 amino acids. For the CDR3, the DNA is TGCAGTGCTCGTAGCGGGCTGGTAGCCAAAAACATTCAGTACTTC. This codes for CSARSGLVAKNIQYF.

In this sample, this clonotype turned up many times. The chain carries TRBV7-3 and TRBJ2-1; D is unresolved. The germline CDR1 and CDR2 sequences are SGHTA and FQGTGA. The CDR3 covers 12 residues. Trimming removed 2 bases from V and 7 bases from J, with 6 bases in between. CDR3 nucleotide sequence: TGTGCCAGCAGCTTATACGGGAATGAGCAGTTCTTC. This translates into CASSLYGNEQFF.

As to this clonotype: A far larger clone is a single base away, which makes a read error likely. This chain uses TRBV7-2 with TRBJ2-3, with no clear D. The CDR3 totals 13 residues. Germline lookup yields CDR1 SGHTA and CDR2 FQGNSA. CDR3 DNA: TGTGCCATCAGCCCGTCGACCCCCGATACGCAGTATTTT. Encoded protein: CAISPSTPDTQYF.

To note about this clonotype: Possible read error: a much larger clone is one base away. CDR3: CAISLGRDQETQYF. The CDR3 DNA follows: TGTGCCATCAGCTTAGGGAGGGACCAAGAGACCCAGTACTTC. The genes are TRBV7-2 and TRBJ2-5; 7 bases are a match to TRBD2. In germline, CDR1 is SGHTA, CDR2 FQGNSA. This CDR3 spans 14 amino acids. Drawing the rest from reference TRBV7-2 and TRBJ2-5, the complete variable domain is GAGVSQSPSNKVTEKGKDVELRCDPISGHTALYWYRQSLGQGLEFLIYFQGNSAPDKSGLPSDRFSAERTGGSVSTLTIQRTQQEDSAVYLCAISLGRDQETQYFGPGTRLLVL.